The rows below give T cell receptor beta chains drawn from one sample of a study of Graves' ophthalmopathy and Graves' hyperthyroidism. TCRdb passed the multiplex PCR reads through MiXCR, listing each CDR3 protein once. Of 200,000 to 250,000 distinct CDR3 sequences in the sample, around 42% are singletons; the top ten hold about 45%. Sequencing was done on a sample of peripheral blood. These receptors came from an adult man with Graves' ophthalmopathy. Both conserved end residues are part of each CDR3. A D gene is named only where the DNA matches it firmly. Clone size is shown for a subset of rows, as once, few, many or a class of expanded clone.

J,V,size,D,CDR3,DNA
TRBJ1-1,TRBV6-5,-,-,CASRVGRSTEAFF,TGTGCCAGCAGGGTCGGACGGAGCACTGAAGCTTTCTTT
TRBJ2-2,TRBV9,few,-,CASSPSSRELFF,TGTGCCAGCAGCCCCAGTAGCCGGGAGCTGTTTTTT
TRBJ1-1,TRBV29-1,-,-,CSVLLEGAFF,TGCAGCGTCCTCCTAGAGGGGGCTTTCTTT
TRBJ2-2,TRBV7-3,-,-,CASSLNRDGGELFF,TGTGCCAGCAGCTTGAACAGGGATGGCGGGGAGCTGTTTTTT
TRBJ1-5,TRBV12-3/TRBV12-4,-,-,CASSRNTGSNQPQHF,TGTGCCAGCAGTCGGAATACAGGGAGCAATCAGCCCCAGCATTTT
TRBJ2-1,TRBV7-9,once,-,CGVETSGYNEQFF,TGTGGCGTAGAGACATCGGGCTACAATGAGCAGTTCTTC
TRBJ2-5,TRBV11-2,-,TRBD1,CASRAPGQGARETQYF,TGTGCCAGCAGAGCACCGGGACAGGGGGCTCGGGAGACCCAGTACTTC
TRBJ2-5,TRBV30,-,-,CAWTQQGIETQYF,TGTGCCTGGACCCAGCAGGGGATCGAGACCCAGTACTTC
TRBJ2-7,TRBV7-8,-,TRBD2,CASSSIPGGSREQYF,TGTGCCAGCAGCTCTATCCCGGGGGGTTCTCGCGAGCAGTACTTC
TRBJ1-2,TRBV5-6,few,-,CASSPGGTYGYTF,TGTGCCAGCAGCCCGGGGGGGACCTATGGCTACACCTTC
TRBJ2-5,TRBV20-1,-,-,CSARPQATTRETQYF,TGCAGTGCTAGGCCTCAGGCTACCACCCGGGAGACCCAGTACTTC
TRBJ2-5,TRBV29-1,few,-,CSVEDRGPTETQYF,TGCAGCGTTGAAGATAGGGGCCCTACAGAGACCCAGTACTTC
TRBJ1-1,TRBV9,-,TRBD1,CASSVTGAMNTEAFF,TGTGCCAGCAGCGTGACAGGGGCTATGAACACTGAAGCTTTCTTT
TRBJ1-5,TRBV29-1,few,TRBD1,CSAVTGTNQPQHF,TGCAGCGCCGTGACAGGGACCAATCAGCCCCAGCATTTT
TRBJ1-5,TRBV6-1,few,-,CASSVVARGDDQPQHF,TGTGCCAGCAGCGTTGTGGCCAGAGGGGACGATCAGCCCCAGCATTTT
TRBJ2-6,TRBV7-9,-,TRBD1,CASSFPQGLSSGANVLTF,TGTGCCAGCAGCTTCCCACAGGGGTTAAGCTCTGGGGCCAACGTCCTGACTTTC
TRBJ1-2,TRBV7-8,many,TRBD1,CASSTDRARGYTF,TGTGCCAGCAGCACGGACAGGGCGAGAGGCTACACCTTC
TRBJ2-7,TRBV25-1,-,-,CASGQNPGLQYF,TGTGCCAGCGGCCAAAACCCCGGCCTACAATACTTC
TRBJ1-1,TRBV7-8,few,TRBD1,CASRGDRVKTEAFF,TGTGCCAGCAGAGGGGACAGGGTTAAGACTGAAGCTTTCTTT
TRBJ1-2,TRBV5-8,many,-,CASSLEDRYGYTF,TGTGCCAGCAGCCTTGAGGACCGCTATGGCTACACCTTC
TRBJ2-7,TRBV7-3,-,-,CASSLDGVRYEQYF,TGTGCCAGCAGCTTAGATGGGGTTCGCTACGAGCAGTACTTC
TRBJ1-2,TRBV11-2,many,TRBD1,CASSGDRVSGYTF,TGTGCCAGCAGCGGAGACAGGGTCTCTGGCTACACCTTC
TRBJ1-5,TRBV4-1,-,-,CASSQLGGQPQHF,TGCGCCAGCAGCCAACTGGGAGGCCAGCCCCAGCATTTT
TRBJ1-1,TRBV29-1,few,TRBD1,CSVSPGTGDTEAFF,TGCAGCGTCAGTCCCGGGACAGGGGACACTGAAGCTTTCTTT
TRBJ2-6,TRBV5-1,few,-,CASSEGGLSGANVLTF,TGCGCCAGCAGCGAGGGGGGCCTCTCTGGGGCCAACGTCCTGACTTTC
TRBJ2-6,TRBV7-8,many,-,CASSLTNSGANVLTF,TGTGCCAGCAGCCTCACTAACTCTGGGGCCAACGTCCTGACTTTC
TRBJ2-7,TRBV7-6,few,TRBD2,CASSLLGQRGRYEQYF,TGTGCCAGCAGCTTGCTGGGGCAGCGGGGGAGATACGAGCAGTACTTC
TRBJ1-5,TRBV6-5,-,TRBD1,CASSYSDRDQPQHF,TGTGCCAGCAGTTACTCCGACAGGGATCAGCCCCAGCATTTT
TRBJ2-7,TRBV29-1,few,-,CSVTGQTVRSEQYF,TGCAGCGTGACCGGACAAACCGTTAGGTCGGAGCAGTACTTC
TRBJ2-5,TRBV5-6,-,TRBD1,CASSLGGDRVVQETQYF,TGTGCCAGCAGCTTAGGAGGAGACAGGGTCGTCCAAGAGACCCAGTACTTC
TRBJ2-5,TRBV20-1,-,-,CSASRFDLFSNQETQYF,TGCAGTGCTAGTCGGTTTGATTTGTTTTCGAACCAAGAGACCCAGTACTTC